This is a list of T cell receptor beta chains from one sample in a study of T-cell reconstitution after alpha-beta-depleted transplantation in children. TCRdb re-derived calls from the PCR reads in MiXCR, one entry per CDR3 protein. In the table there are around 440,000 distinct CDR3 sequences, roughly 15% of which are singletons. Source: PBMCs, mostly from graft donor cells, taken 360 days after TCRalphabeta/CD19-depleted stem cell transplant. The receptors originated from a boy under three years old who had a stem cell transplant for Wiskott-Aldrich syndrome, so the T cells may come from the graft donor. The CDR3 runs from the conserved cysteine through the conserved F or W. D genes are given only for firm matches. Only some rows state a clone size, as once, few, many or a class for expanded clones.

CDR3aa: CSGGTGREAFF
CDR3nt: TGCAGCGGAGGGACAGGGCGGGAAGCTTTCTTT
v_gene: TRBV29-1
abundance: few
j_gene: TRBJ1-1
d_gene: TRBD1

CDR3aa: CASQNRKDTQYF
CDR3nt: TGTGCCAGCCAAAACAGGAAAGATACGCAGTATTTT
v_gene: TRBV2
abundance: few
j_gene: TRBJ2-3
d_gene: -

CDR3aa: CCASGNLAGIYKRTQYF
CDR3nt: TGCTGTGCTAGCGGGAACCTAGCGGGGATTTACAAGAGGACCCAGTACTTC
v_gene: TRBV20-1
abundance: -
j_gene: TRBJ2-5
d_gene: TRBD2

CDR3aa: CASQAFSGNTIYF
CDR3nt: TGTGCCAGCCAGGCCTTCTCTGGAAACACCATATATTTT
v_gene: TRBV6-1
abundance: -
j_gene: TRBJ1-3
d_gene: -

CDR3aa: CASSYRDRVYNEQFF
CDR3nt: TGTGCCAGCAGTTACCGGGACAGGGTCTACAATGAGCAGTTCTTC
v_gene: TRBV6-5
abundance: few
j_gene: TRBJ2-1
d_gene: TRBD1

CDR3aa: CAISASADIQYF
CDR3nt: TGTGCCATCAGTGCCTCAGCAGACATTCAGTACTTC
v_gene: TRBV10-3
abundance: few
j_gene: TRBJ2-4
d_gene: -

CDR3aa: CASSLGDGYGYTF
CDR3nt: TGCGCCAGCAGCCTGGGGGACGGCTATGGCTACACCTTC
v_gene: TRBV5-1
abundance: few
j_gene: TRBJ1-2
d_gene: -

CDR3aa: CASSLAGPSGNEQFF
CDR3nt: TGTGCCAGCAGCTTAGCGGGCCCATCGGGGAATGAGCAGTTCTTC
v_gene: TRBV7-6
abundance: few
j_gene: TRBJ2-1
d_gene: -

CDR3aa: CASSLRPGFSGNTIYF
CDR3nt: TGTGCCAGCAGCTTGCGGCCAGGGTTCTCTGGAAACACCATATATTTT
v_gene: TRBV7-2
abundance: -
j_gene: TRBJ1-3
d_gene: -

CDR3aa: CASSLDEGGGEDEQFF
CDR3nt: TGTGCCAGCAGTTTAGACGAGGGGGGGGGCGAGGATGAGCAGTTCTTC
v_gene: TRBV12-3/TRBV12-4
abundance: -
j_gene: TRBJ2-1
d_gene: -

CDR3aa: CASRRQGGNTEAFF
CDR3nt: TGTGCCAGCAGGAGACAGGGGGGGAACACTGAAGCTTTCTTT
v_gene: TRBV12-3/TRBV12-4
abundance: -
j_gene: TRBJ1-1
d_gene: TRBD1

CDR3aa: CASSVVGLAEGETQYF
CDR3nt: TGTGCCAGCAGCGTAGTGGGACTAGCCGAGGGAGAGACCCAGTACTTC
v_gene: TRBV9
abundance: -
j_gene: TRBJ2-5
d_gene: TRBD2

CDR3aa: CATRQGFYNEQFF
CDR3nt: TGTGCCACCCGACAGGGTTTCTACAATGAGCAGTTCTTC
v_gene: TRBV10-3
abundance: few
j_gene: TRBJ2-1
d_gene: TRBD1

CDR3aa: CSARALGTYSYEQYF
CDR3nt: TGCAGTGCACGAGCCCTGGGGACGTACTCCTACGAGCAGTACTTC
v_gene: TRBV20-1
abundance: -
j_gene: TRBJ2-7
d_gene: -

CDR3aa: CAIRGSVLETQYF
CDR3nt: TGTGCCATCAGAGGCAGTGTCTTAGAGACCCAGTACTTC
v_gene: TRBV10-3
abundance: -
j_gene: TRBJ2-5
d_gene: -

CDR3aa: CASSLATYEKLFF
CDR3nt: TGTGCCAGCAGCTTGGCGACATATGAAAAACTGTTTTTT
v_gene: TRBV5-5
abundance: few
j_gene: TRBJ1-4
d_gene: -

CDR3aa: CASSKLNAGRGTGELFF
CDR3nt: TGTGCCAGCAGTAAACTTAACGCGGGTCGTGGCACCGGGGAGCTGTTTTTT
v_gene: TRBV6-1
abundance: -
j_gene: TRBJ2-2
d_gene: -

CDR3aa: CSVEWGDRWFF
CDR3nt: TGCAGCGTTGAATGGGGGGACAGATGGTTCTTC
v_gene: TRBV29-1
abundance: few
j_gene: TRBJ2-1
d_gene: -

CDR3aa: CASSLGTGWPNEQFF
CDR3nt: TGTGCCAGCAGCTTGGGGACAGGCTGGCCCAATGAGCAGTTCTTC
v_gene: TRBV5-6
abundance: -
j_gene: TRBJ2-1
d_gene: TRBD1

CDR3aa: CATSDLHRYNEQFF
CDR3nt: TGTGCCACCAGTGATTTGCACAGGTACAATGAGCAGTTCTTC
v_gene: TRBV24-1
abundance: -
j_gene: TRBJ2-1
d_gene: -

CDR3aa: CASSERGGGPDTQYF
CDR3nt: TGCGCCAGCAGTGAGAGGGGCGGGGGGCCAGATACGCAGTATTTT
v_gene: TRBV10-1
abundance: -
j_gene: TRBJ2-3
d_gene: TRBD2

CDR3aa: CSAGGQGGAAFF
CDR3nt: TGCAGTGCTGGCGGACAGGGAGGGGCGGCTTTCTTT
v_gene: TRBV20-1
abundance: few
j_gene: TRBJ1-1
d_gene: TRBD1

CDR3aa: CASSPASGEAYTQYF
CDR3nt: TGTGCCAGCTCACCAGCTAGCGGGGAGGCTTATACGCAGTATTTT
v_gene: TRBV18
abundance: -
j_gene: TRBJ2-3
d_gene: TRBD2

CDR3aa: CSVRDINTGELFF
CDR3nt: TGCAGCGTAAGGGACATAAACACCGGGGAGCTGTTTTTT
v_gene: TRBV29-1
abundance: -
j_gene: TRBJ2-2
d_gene: -

CDR3aa: CSARLQGADTQYF
CDR3nt: TGCAGTGCTAGACTTCAGGGGGCAGATACGCAGTATTTT
v_gene: TRBV20-1
abundance: -
j_gene: TRBJ2-3
d_gene: TRBD1

CDR3aa: CATSDLTQVNEQFF
CDR3nt: TGTGCCACCAGTGATTTGACCCAGGTCAATGAGCAGTTCTTC
v_gene: TRBV24-1
abundance: many
j_gene: TRBJ2-1
d_gene: -

CDR3aa: CASSFTGGHKGETQYF
CDR3nt: TGTGCCAGCAGCTTCACAGGGGGTCATAAAGGAGAGACCCAGTACTTC
v_gene: TRBV7-9
abundance: few
j_gene: TRBJ2-5
d_gene: TRBD1

CDR3aa: CASSRPPSSYNEQFF
CDR3nt: TGTGCCAGCAGCCGACCCCCTAGTTCCTACAATGAGCAGTTCTTC
v_gene: TRBV7-2
abundance: few
j_gene: TRBJ2-1
d_gene: -

CDR3aa: CASSPAKDIQYF
CDR3nt: TGCGCCAGCAGTCCCGCGAAGGACATTCAGTACTTC
v_gene: TRBV23-1
abundance: -
j_gene: TRBJ2-4
d_gene: -

CDR3aa: CSVGRTATDTQYF
CDR3nt: TGCAGCGTGGGACGGACGGCTACAGATACGCAGTATTTT
v_gene: TRBV29-1
abundance: few
j_gene: TRBJ2-3
d_gene: -

CDR3aa: CASSQAGRATNEKLFF
CDR3nt: TGCGCCAGCAGCCAAGCGGGCAGGGCAACTAATGAAAAACTGTTTTTT
v_gene: TRBV4-1
abundance: -
j_gene: TRBJ1-4
d_gene: -

CDR3aa: CASRLTWAGTDTQYF
CDR3nt: TGTGCCAGCAGATTAACGTGGGCGGGCACAGATACGCAGTATTTT
v_gene: TRBV11-2
abundance: -
j_gene: TRBJ2-3
d_gene: -

CDR3aa: CSAPRDRIGQETQYF
CDR3nt: TGCAGTGCTCCACGGGACAGGATAGGACAAGAGACCCAGTACTTC
v_gene: TRBV20-1
abundance: -
j_gene: TRBJ2-5
d_gene: TRBD1

CDR3aa: CASSLAALALKETQYF
CDR3nt: TGCGCCAGCAGCTTGGCCGCGCTAGCTTTAAAAGAGACCCAGTACTTC
v_gene: TRBV5-1
abundance: few
j_gene: TRBJ2-5
d_gene: -

CDR3aa: CASRGSQSYEQYF
CDR3nt: TGTGCCAGCAGGGGGTCCCAGTCCTACGAGCAGTACTTC
v_gene: TRBV25-1
abundance: many
j_gene: TRBJ2-7
d_gene: -

CDR3aa: CASSQFDTMNTEAFF
CDR3nt: TGCGCCAGCAGCCAGTTCGACACCATGAACACTGAAGCTTTCTTT
v_gene: TRBV4-1
abundance: few
j_gene: TRBJ1-1
d_gene: -

CDR3aa: CSVGGTSFTDTQYF
CDR3nt: TGCAGCGTTGGGGGGACTAGCTTCACAGATACGCAGTATTTT
v_gene: TRBV29-1
abundance: few
j_gene: TRBJ2-3
d_gene: TRBD2

CDR3aa: CASSRTGTANTEAFF
CDR3nt: TGTGCCAGCAGCCGTACCGGGACAGCGAACACTGAAGCTTTCTTT
v_gene: TRBV7-2
abundance: -
j_gene: TRBJ1-1
d_gene: TRBD1

CDR3aa: CSARGQGSYEQYF
CDR3nt: TGCAGTGCTAGAGGACAGGGCTCCTACGAGCAGTACTTC
v_gene: TRBV20-1
abundance: -
j_gene: TRBJ2-7
d_gene: TRBD1

CDR3aa: CASSLGYPSYNEQFF
CDR3nt: TGTGCCAGCAGCTTGGGCTATCCCTCCTACAATGAGCAGTTCTTC
v_gene: TRBV7-2
abundance: few
j_gene: TRBJ2-1
d_gene: -

CDR3aa: CASSLGPAGELFF
CDR3nt: TGTGCCAGCAGTTTGGGCCCGGCCGGGGAGCTGTTTTTT
v_gene: TRBV12-3/TRBV12-4
abundance: -
j_gene: TRBJ2-2
d_gene: -

CDR3aa: CASRLSGDNYGYTF
CDR3nt: TGTGCCAGCAGACTATCGGGGGATAACTATGGCTACACCTTC
v_gene: TRBV12-3/TRBV12-4
abundance: few
j_gene: TRBJ1-2
d_gene: -

CDR3aa: CASSPRVGGIGETQYF
CDR3nt: TGTGCCAGCTCACCACGTGTTGGGGGGATCGGTGAGACCCAGTACTTC
v_gene: TRBV18
abundance: -
j_gene: TRBJ2-5
d_gene: -

CDR3aa: CASSRSGTSSGGELFF
CDR3nt: TGCGCCAGCAGCCGATCCGGGACTAGCTCGGGCGGGGAGCTGTTTTTT
v_gene: TRBV5-1
abundance: few
j_gene: TRBJ2-2
d_gene: TRBD2

CDR3aa: CASSLLRQGQETQYF
CDR3nt: TGTGCCAGCAGCCTCCTAAGACAGGGCCAAGAGACCCAGTACTTC
v_gene: TRBV11-2
abundance: few
j_gene: TRBJ2-5
d_gene: TRBD1

CDR3aa: CASSLPRGSTDTQYF
CDR3nt: TGCGCCAGCAGCTTGCCTCGCGGGAGCACAGATACGCAGTATTTT
v_gene: TRBV5-1
abundance: -
j_gene: TRBJ2-3
d_gene: -